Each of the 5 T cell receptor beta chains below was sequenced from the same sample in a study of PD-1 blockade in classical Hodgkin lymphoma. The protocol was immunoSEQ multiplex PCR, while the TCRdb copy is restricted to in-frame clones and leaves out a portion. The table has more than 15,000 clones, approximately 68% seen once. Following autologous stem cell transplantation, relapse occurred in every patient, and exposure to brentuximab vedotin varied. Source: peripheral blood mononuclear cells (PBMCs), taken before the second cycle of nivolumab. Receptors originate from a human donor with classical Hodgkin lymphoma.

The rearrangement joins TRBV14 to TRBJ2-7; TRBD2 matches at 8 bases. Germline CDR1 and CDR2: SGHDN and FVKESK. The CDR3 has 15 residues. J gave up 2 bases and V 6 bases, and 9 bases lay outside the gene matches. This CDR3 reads CASRATGTSAYEQYF. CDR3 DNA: TGTGCCAGCAGGGCGACCGGGACTAGTGCCTACGAGCAGTACTTC.

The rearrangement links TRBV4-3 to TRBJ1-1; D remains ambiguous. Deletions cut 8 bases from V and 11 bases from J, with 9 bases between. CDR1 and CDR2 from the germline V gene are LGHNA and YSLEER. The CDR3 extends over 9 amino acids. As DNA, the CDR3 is TGCGCCAGCGGACGTTGGGCTTTCTTT. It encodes CASGRWAFF.

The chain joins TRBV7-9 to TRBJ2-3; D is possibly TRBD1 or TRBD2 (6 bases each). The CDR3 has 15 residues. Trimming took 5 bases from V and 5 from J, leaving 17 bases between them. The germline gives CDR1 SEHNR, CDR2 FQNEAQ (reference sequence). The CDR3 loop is CASSLGEGEVDTQYF. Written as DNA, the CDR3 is TGTGCCAGCAGCCTAGGCGAGGGGGAGGTAGATACGCAGTATTTT.

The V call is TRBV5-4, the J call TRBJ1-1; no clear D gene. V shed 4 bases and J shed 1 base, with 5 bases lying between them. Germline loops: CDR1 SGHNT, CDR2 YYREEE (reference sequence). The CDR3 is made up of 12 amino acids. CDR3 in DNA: TGTGCCAGCAGCCCACGGAACACTGAAGCTTTCTTT. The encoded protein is CASSPRNTEAFF.

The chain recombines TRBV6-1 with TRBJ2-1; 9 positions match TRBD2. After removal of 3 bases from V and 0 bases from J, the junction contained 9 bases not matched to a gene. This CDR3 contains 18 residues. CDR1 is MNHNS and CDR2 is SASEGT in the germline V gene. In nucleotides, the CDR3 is TGTGCCAGCAGTGATAGGGCACTAGCGGGTAGCTCCTACAATGAGCAGTTCTTC. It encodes CASSDRALAGSSYNEQFF.